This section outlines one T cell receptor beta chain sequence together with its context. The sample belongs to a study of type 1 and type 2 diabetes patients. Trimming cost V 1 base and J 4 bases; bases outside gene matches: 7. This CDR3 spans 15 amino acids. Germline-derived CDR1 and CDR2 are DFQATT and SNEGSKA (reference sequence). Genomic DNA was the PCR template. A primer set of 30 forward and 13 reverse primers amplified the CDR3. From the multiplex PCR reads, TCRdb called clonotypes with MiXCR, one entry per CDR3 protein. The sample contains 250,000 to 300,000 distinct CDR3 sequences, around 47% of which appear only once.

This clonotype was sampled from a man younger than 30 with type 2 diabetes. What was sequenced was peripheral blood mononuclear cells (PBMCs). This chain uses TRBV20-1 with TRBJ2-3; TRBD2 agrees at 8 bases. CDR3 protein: CSARVVSGGPDTQYF. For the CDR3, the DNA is TGCAGTGCTAGAGTAGTATCGGGGGGGCCAGATACGCAGTATTTT.